This T cell receptor (beta chain) appears in the sequencing data of a study of blood T cells in healthy people across ages. Germline V lookup: CDR1 LNHNV, CDR2 YYDKDF (reference sequence). CDR3 length: 16 amino acids. V dropped 0 bases and J dropped 5 bases, with 16 bases sitting between them. A J-beta primer mix and a sample-barcoded 5' primer were used in a second PCR of about 7 to 11 cycles. Every cDNA was tagged by a template-switch adaptor with 12 random nucleotides. A single record per CDR3 protein comes from TCRdb applying MiXCR to the 5' RACE reads. The profile shows around 520,000 distinct CDR3 sequences, about 25% of them singletons. The same specimen was also included in a second study, on T cells of mothers and their children.

Specimen: blood. The rearrangement joins TRBV15 to TRBJ2-5; perhaps TRBD2 as D (5 bases). The sequence came from a boy aged 2-9 years in good health. CDR3 loop: CATSRDFMAGGETQYF. CDR3 coding DNA: TGTGCCACCAGCAGAGATTTTATGGCGGGCGGGGAGACCCAGTACTTC.